This entry describes one T cell receptor beta chain. These data originate in a study of blood T cell repertoires in COVID-19. Study-wide background: Researchers got acute and convalescent COVID-19 samples from the United States, Italy and Spain.

The method was immunoSEQ multiplex PCR; TCRdb's version includes in-frame clones alone and lacks a portion of them. The repertoire holds about 120,000 clones, with 85% to 90% as singletons. The receptor comes from a man aged 55 to 70 with acute or convalescent COVID-19. The material sequenced was peripheral blood.

The CDR3 reads CASRVQGGYEQYF. The CDR3 bases are TGTGCCAGCAGGGTCCAGGGGGGCTACGAGCAGTACTTC. The chain recombines TRBV28 with TRBJ2-7; D perhaps matches TRBD1 (7 bases). The CDR3 length is 13 residues. Germline V gene lookup returns CDR1 MDHEN and CDR2 SYDVKM. V was cut by 6 bases and J by 3 bases, with 12 bases left in between.